A selection of T cell receptor beta chains follows, all from one sample in a study of OX40 agonist ivuxolimab in advanced cancers. TCRdb's copy holds only in-frame clones and misses some; the assay was immunoSEQ multiplex PCR. Found here are tens of thousands of clones, 80% to 90% of them singletons; the top ten hold 0.94%. The sequences come from CD4+ or CD8+ T cells sorted from blood, collected in a trial of the OX40 agonist ivuxolimab. The receptor source for this set is an adult with an advanced solid tumor such as melanoma, head and neck, liver or kidney cancer. Each CDR3 is given with its conserved first and last residue. Only some rows state a clone size, as once, few, many or a class for expanded clones.

V gene: TRBV5-1; clone size: .; CDR3 protein: CASSLEGKWSDTQYF
V gene: TRBV11-2; clone size: .; CDR3 protein: CASSSPRGFYEQYF
V gene: TRBV7-9; clone size: .; CDR3 protein: CASSFGRRGPDTQYF
V gene: TRBV5-1; clone size: once; CDR3 protein: CASSRDRGSYEQYF
V gene: TRBV9; clone size: .; CDR3 protein: CASSVDGRNYGYTF
V gene: TRBV7-9; clone size: few; CDR3 protein: CASSSGETQYF
V gene: TRBV18; clone size: .; CDR3 protein: CASSPPPGDSEAFF
V gene: TRBV19; clone size: .; CDR3 protein: CASSIEAGGVYNEQFF
V gene: TRBV5-1; clone size: .; CDR3 protein: CASSLSRDSYEQYF
V gene: TRBV30; clone size: .; CDR3 protein: CAWSVPAGNTIYF
V gene: TRBV9; clone size: .; CDR3 protein: CASSYSPDSGELNTEAFF
V gene: TRBV5-4; clone size: .; CDR3 protein: CASSQDVLNTGELFF
V gene: TRBV6-6; clone size: .; CDR3 protein: CASSRDRGTYGYTF